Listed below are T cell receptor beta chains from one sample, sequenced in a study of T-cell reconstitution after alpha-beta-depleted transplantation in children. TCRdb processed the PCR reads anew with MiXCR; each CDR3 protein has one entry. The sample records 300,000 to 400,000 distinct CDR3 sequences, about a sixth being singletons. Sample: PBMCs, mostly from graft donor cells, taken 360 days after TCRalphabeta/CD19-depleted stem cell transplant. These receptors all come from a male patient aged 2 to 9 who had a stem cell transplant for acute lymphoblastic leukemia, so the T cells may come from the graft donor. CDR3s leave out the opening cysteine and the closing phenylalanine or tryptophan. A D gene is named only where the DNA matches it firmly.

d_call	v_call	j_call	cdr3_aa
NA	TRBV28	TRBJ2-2	ASSFRVGELF
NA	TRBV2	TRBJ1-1	ASSEPAEAF
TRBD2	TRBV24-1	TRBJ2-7	ATSGPGTSGVYEQY
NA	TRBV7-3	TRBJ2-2	ASSDGGNTGELF
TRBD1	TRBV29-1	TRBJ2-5	SVHRGETQY
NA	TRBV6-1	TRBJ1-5	ASTFYDRPNQPQH
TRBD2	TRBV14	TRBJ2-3	ASSQPSGRADYTDTQY
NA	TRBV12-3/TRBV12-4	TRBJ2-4	ASSLGQKNIQY
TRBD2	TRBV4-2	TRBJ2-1	ASSGTTSYNEQF
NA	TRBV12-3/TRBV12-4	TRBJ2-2	AMSQGSGTGELF
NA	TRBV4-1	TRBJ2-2	ASSQDLWTGELF
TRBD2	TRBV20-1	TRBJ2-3	SARDAGTSGSFSTDTQY
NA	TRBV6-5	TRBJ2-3	ASSYRPLTLLGTDTQY
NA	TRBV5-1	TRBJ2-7	ASSLGGVGPYEQY
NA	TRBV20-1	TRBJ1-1	SAERGPGNTEAF
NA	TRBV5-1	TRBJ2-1	ASSPWDSKGRQF
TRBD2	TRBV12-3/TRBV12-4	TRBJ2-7	ASSESGRSHEQY
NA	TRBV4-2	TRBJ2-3	ASSQDEGLAETDTQY
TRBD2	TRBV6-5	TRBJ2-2	ASSWEGTDTGELF
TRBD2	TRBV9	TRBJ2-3	ASSSQPREGTREFGTQY
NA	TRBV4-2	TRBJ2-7	ASSQDPVGTVGSYEQY
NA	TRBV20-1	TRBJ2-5	SASSTVEGTQY
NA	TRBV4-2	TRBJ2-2	ASSQAGSRGVYTGELF
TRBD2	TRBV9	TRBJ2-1	ASSAPGTSGRYNEQF
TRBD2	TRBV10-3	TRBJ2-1	AISGGTSGEDEQF
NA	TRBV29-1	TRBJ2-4	SVEGYGKNIQY
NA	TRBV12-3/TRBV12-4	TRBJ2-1	ASSLNAAHSYNEQF
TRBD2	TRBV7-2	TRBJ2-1	ASSFVAGGVGEQF